Listed below are T cell receptor beta chains from one sample, sequenced in a study of T cells in Graves' hyperthyroidism and ophthalmopathy. Using its own MiXCR run on the multiplex PCR reads, TCRdb lists one record per CDR3 protein. The sample holds 350,000 to 400,000 distinct CDR3 sequences; around 14% are singletons and the top ten take around a third. The sample taken for sequencing was blood. Every receptor here comes from a woman aged 30 to 39 with Graves' hyperthyroidism. Both conserved end residues are trimmed from each CDR3. Each record gives: V gene, J gene, CDR3 protein.

>TRBV6-2/TRBV6-3|TRBJ1-2
ASSYPNKDGYT
>TRBV27|TRBJ2-7
ASSLSFSYEQY
>TRBV10-3|TRBJ1-6
AISEGGTGSSPLH
>TRBV2|TRBJ1-4
ASSIFGLTRNEKLF
>TRBV7-8|TRBJ2-1
ASSSNKLAGVHYNEQF
>TRBV9|TRBJ2-5
ASSDPWETSGQSQETQY
>TRBV24-1|TRBJ1-1
ATSDGGTGNTEAF
>TRBV13|TRBJ2-7
ASSLPGQSYEQY
>TRBV5-4|TRBJ2-3
ASSLGGSGDTDTQY
>TRBV6-1|TRBJ2-2
ASRPDTNTGELF
>TRBV28|TRBJ1-2
ASSLFYAGYT
>TRBV5-4|TRBJ2-1
ATPAREENYNEQF
>TRBV6-8|TRBJ2-1
ASSYAGQSYNEQF
>TRBV28|TRBJ1-6
ASSHRETYSPLH